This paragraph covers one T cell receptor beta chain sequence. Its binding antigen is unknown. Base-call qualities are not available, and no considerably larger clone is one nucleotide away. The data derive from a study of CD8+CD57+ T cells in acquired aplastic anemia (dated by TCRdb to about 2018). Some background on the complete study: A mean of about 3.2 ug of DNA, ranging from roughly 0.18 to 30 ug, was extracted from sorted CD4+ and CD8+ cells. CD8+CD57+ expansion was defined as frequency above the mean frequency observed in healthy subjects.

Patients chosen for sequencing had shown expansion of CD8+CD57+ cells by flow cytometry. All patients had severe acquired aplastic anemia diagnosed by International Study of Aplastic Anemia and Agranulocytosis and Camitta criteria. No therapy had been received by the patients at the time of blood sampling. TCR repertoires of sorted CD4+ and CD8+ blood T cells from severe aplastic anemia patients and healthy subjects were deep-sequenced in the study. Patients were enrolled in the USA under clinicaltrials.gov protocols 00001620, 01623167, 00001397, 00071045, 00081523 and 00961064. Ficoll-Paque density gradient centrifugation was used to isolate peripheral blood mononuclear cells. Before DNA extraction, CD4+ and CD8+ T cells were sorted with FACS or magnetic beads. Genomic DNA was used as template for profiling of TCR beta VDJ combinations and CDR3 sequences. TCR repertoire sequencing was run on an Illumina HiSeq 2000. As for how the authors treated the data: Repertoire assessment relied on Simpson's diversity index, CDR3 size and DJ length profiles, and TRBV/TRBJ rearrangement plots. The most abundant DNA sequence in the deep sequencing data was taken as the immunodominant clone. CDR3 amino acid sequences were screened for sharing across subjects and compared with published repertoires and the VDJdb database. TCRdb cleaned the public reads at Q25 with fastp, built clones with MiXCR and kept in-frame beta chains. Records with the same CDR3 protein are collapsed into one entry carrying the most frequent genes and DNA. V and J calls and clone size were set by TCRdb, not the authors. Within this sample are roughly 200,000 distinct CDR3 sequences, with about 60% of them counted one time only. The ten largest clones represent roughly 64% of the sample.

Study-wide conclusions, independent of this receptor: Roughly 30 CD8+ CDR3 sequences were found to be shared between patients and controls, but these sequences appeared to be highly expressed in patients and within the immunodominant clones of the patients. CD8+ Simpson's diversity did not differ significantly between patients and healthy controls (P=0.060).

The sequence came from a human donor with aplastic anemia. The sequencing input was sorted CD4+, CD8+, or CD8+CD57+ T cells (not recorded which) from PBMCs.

For the CDR3, the sequence is CASSLYRTGGNQPQHF. The sequenced DNA is TGTGCCAGCAGCCTCTACAGGACAGGGGGTAATCAGCCCCAGCATTTT. Rearrangement joined TRBV7-2 to TRBJ1-5; 10 nucleotides in the junction match TRBD1. For this chain, trimming is 5 bases at the V end and 4 bases at the J end, and the number of junction bases without a gene match is 8. CDR1 and CDR2 (SGHTA, FQGNSA) derive from the germline V gene. Spanning cysteine to phenylalanine, the CDR3 consists of 16 amino acids. Of the read, only the CDR3 DNA is kept; its 48 bases are in frame from base 1.